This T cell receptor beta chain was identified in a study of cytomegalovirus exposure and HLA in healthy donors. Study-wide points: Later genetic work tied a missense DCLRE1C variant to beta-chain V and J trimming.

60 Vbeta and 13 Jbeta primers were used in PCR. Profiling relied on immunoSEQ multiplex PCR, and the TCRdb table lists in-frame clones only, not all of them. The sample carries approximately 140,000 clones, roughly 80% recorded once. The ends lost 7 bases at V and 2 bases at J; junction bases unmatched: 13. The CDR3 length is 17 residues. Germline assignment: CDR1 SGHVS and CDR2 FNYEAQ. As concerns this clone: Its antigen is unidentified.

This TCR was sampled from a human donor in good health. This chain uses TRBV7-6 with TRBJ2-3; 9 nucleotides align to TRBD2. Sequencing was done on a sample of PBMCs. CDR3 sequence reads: CASTAERAGGFTDTQYF. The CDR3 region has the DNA TGTGCCAGCACCGCCGAACGAGCGGGGGGATTCACAGATACGCAGTATTTT.